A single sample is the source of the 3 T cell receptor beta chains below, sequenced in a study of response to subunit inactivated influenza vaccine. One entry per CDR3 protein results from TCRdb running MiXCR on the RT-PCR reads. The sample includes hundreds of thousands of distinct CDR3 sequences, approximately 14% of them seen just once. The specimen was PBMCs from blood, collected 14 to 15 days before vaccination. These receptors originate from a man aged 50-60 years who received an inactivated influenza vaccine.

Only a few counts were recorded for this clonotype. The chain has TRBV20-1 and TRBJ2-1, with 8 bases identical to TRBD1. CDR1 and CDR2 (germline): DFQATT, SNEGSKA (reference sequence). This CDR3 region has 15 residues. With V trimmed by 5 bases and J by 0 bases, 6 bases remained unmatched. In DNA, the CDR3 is TGCAGTGCTGGCAGAGGGACAGGCTCCTACAATGAGCAGTTCTTC. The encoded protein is CSAGRGTGSYNEQFF.

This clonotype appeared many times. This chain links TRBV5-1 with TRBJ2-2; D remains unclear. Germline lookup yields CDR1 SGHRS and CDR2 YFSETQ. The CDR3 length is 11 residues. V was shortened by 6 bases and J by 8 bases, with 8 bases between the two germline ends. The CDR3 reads CASTSVGELFF. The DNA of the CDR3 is TGCGCCAGCACTTCGGTGGGGGAGCTGTTTTTT.

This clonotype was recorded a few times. The CDR3 DNA is TGCGCCAGCAAAATAACCCTTAGCGCCAGCTCCTACAATGAGCAGTTCTTC. Translated, it gives CASKITLSASSYNEQFF. The chain links TRBV5-1 to TRBJ2-1; possibly TRBD2 for D (5 bases). This CDR3 has 17 amino acids. Deletions cut 6 bases from V and 0 bases from J, with 19 bases between. Germline V lookup: CDR1 SGHRS, CDR2 YFSETQ.